This T cell receptor beta chain was captured in a study of identical twins. The CDR3 is 15 residues long. The germline gives CDR1 SGHTA, CDR2 FQGNSA. V dropped 2 bases and J dropped 0 bases, with 11 bases sitting between them. Study results and limitations: Out-of-frame TCR alpha sharing in monozygotic twins exceeded recombination model predictions.

Healthy Caucasians supplied all donations. Of note for this clonotype: Its antigen is undetermined.

Template switching added a universal primer site; cDNA carried unique molecular identifiers. MiXCR, applied by TCRdb to the 5' RACE reads, yields one record per CDR3 protein. In the table there are about 690,000 distinct CDR3 sequences, around 6% of which are singletons. The clonotype was recovered from a man between 18 and 29 years old in good health. Source material: naive T cells sorted from blood. This chain links TRBV7-2 with TRBJ2-7; the D gene is possibly TRBD2 (5 bases). Written as DNA, the CDR3 is TGTGCCAGCAGCTTATTATTACGGGACTCCTACGAGCAGTACTTC. Translating it yields CASSLLLRDSYEQYF.